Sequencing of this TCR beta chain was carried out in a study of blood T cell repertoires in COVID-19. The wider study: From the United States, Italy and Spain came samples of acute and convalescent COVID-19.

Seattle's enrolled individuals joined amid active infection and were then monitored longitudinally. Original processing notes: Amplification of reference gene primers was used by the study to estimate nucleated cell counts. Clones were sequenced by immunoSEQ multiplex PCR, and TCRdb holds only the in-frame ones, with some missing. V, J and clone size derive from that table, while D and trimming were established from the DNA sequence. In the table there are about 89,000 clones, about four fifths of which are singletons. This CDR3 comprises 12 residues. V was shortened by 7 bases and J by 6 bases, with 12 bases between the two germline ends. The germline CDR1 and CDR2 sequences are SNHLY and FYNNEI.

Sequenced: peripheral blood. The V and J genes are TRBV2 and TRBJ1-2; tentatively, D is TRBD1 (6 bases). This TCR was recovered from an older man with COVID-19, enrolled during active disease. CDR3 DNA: TGTGCCAGCAAGGCGGGGGCGCATGGCTACACCTTC. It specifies CASKAGAHGYTF.